The clone carrying this T cell receptor beta chain was recorded a few times. Its matching antigen is unknown. These data belong to a study of T-cell memory formation after mild COVID-19. General study results and limits: There were some responding clones in pre-infection memory, which suggested that cross-reactive memory had joined. Clones shrinking between day 15 and 85 showed a balanced CD4/CD8 split, and those that grew later tilted toward CD4+. Most CD4+ clones that shrank were in CM and EM, while CD8+ ones turned up in EMRA.

TCR alpha and TCR beta cDNA libraries carrying sample barcodes and UMIs were produced by 5'RACE using constant-segment primers. One entry per CDR3 protein results from TCRdb running MiXCR on the 5' RACE reads. The data show around 200,000 distinct CDR3 sequences, under 12% seen once. The sequence was collected from a man aged 18 to 29 who had mild COVID-19 (a few samples of this study predate the infection). Cell type and time point are not known. The sequencing input was PBMCs or a T cell subset sorted from them (not recorded which).

The CDR3 protein is CATKTGGATNEKLFF. CDR3 sequence (DNA): TGTGCCACCAAGACTGGGGGTGCAACTAATGAAAAACTGTTTTTT. The rearrangement uses TRBV10-3 and TRBJ1-4, with D possibly matching TRBD1 (5 bases). Trimming left V 10 bases short and J 0 bases short, with 15 bases between. The germline V gene encodes CDR1 ENHRY and CDR2 SYGVKD. This CDR3 region has 15 residues.